This T cell receptor (beta chain) was identified in a study of blood T cell repertoires in COVID-19. Method: immunoSEQ multiplex PCR; TCRdb's copy keeps in-frame clones and lacks some. Among some 150,000 clones listed, around 73% were seen once. Germline V gene sequence: CDR1 SGHRS, CDR2 YFSETQ. The CDR3 contains 16 residues. V lost 4 bases and J lost 4; bases outside the gene matches: 10. Those who participated ranged in age from 18 to 89 years and resided in about two dozen US areas. Donors were grouped by their self-reported clinical history. Before being deemed recovered, Cohort 3 donors had two negative PCRs, clearance, or symptom resolution. For this clone: This sample also contains other DNA sequences that code for the same CDR3.

The rearrangement joins TRBV5-1 to TRBJ1-3; 8 nucleotides line up with TRBD1. The material sequenced was PBMCs or T cells enriched from blood (not recorded which). The source of this sequence is a woman in her fifties or sixties who had recovered from COVID-19. CDR3 sequence reads: CASSLAPGTGGNTIYF. In DNA form, the CDR3 reads TGCGCCAGCAGCCTAGCTCCCGGGACAGGAGGAAACACCATATATTTT.